A selection of T cell receptor beta chains follows, all from one sample in a study of blood T cell repertoires in COVID-19. The table came from immunoSEQ multiplex PCR; TCRdb's copy has only in-frame clones and leaves some out. The data contain a few hundred thousand clones, over 75% of them singletons. The material sequenced was PBMCs or T cells enriched from blood (not recorded which). The receptors originated from a woman between 40 and 55 years old who had recovered from COVID-19. Each CDR3 is given with its conserved first and last residue. The order of the fields is D gene, J gene, V gene, clone size, CDR3 protein, CDR3 DNA. D genes are given only for firm matches. The size of a clone is reported for some rows only, either as once, few or many, or as a class for expanded clones.

D gene: TRBD1; J gene: TRBJ1-2; V gene: TRBV6-5; clone size: NA; CDR3 protein: CASRLSPGTGGWDTF; CDR3 DNA: TGTGCCAGCAGACTAAGCCCCGGGACAGGGGGCTGGGACACCTTC
D gene: NA; J gene: TRBJ1-4; V gene: TRBV19; clone size: NA; CDR3 protein: CASSRRNEKLFF; CDR3 DNA: TGTGCCAGTAGTCGTCGTAATGAAAAACTGTTTTTT
D gene: TRBD1; J gene: TRBJ1-1; V gene: TRBV27; clone size: NA; CDR3 protein: CASGGQRMEGAFF; CDR3 DNA: TGTGCCAGCGGGGGACAGAGGATGGAGGGAGCTTTCTTT
D gene: NA; J gene: TRBJ1-1; V gene: TRBV11-2; clone size: NA; CDR3 protein: CASSLGGGVEAFF; CDR3 DNA: TGTGCCAGCAGCTTAGGCGGAGGAGTTGAAGCTTTCTTT
D gene: NA; J gene: TRBJ2-4; V gene: TRBV20-1; clone size: NA; CDR3 protein: CSAKAAGSF; CDR3 DNA: TGCAGTGCCAAGGCTGCGGGAAGTTTC
D gene: NA; J gene: TRBJ2-7; V gene: TRBV12-5; clone size: NA; CDR3 protein: CASGYGGSYEQYF; CDR3 DNA: TGTGCTAGTGGCTACGGGGGTTCCTACGAGCAGTACTTC
D gene: TRBD2; J gene: TRBJ2-7; V gene: TRBV11-2; clone size: NA; CDR3 protein: CASSLVGTSGIHEQYF; CDR3 DNA: TGTGCCAGCAGCTTAGTGGGGACTAGCGGGATCCACGAGCAGTACTTC
D gene: TRBD1; J gene: TRBJ2-7; V gene: TRBV15; clone size: NA; CDR3 protein: CATSRSRGGTGALYEQYF; CDR3 DNA: TGTGCCACCAGCAGATCGAGGGGTGGGACAGGGGCCCTCTACGAGCAGTACTTC
D gene: NA; J gene: TRBJ2-5; V gene: TRBV7-9; clone size: NA; CDR3 protein: CASSLVGDSGTQYF; CDR3 DNA: TGTGCCAGCAGCTTAGTAGGGGACTCGGGGACCCAGTACTTC
D gene: TRBD2; J gene: TRBJ2-2; V gene: TRBV4-3; clone size: NA; CDR3 protein: CASSQDGEGTGELFF; CDR3 DNA: TGCGCCAGCAGCCAAGATGGGGAGGGGACCGGGGAGCTGTTTTTT
D gene: NA; J gene: TRBJ1-2; V gene: TRBV15; clone size: few; CDR3 protein: CATSKARAGSYGYTF; CDR3 DNA: TGTGCCACCAGCAAAGCGAGGGCAGGCTCGTATGGCTACACCTTC
D gene: TRBD2; J gene: TRBJ2-2; V gene: TRBV4-3; clone size: NA; CDR3 protein: CASSQETSGGDTGELFF; CDR3 DNA: TGCGCCAGCAGCCAAGAGACTAGCGGAGGGGACACCGGGGAGCTGTTTTTT
D gene: TRBD2; J gene: TRBJ2-1; V gene: TRBV24-1; clone size: NA; CDR3 protein: CATSDSALGVSGGYNEQFF; CDR3 DNA: TGTGCCACCAGTGATTCCGCCTTGGGGGTTAGCGGGGGTTACAATGAGCAGTTCTTC
D gene: TRBD1; J gene: TRBJ1-4; V gene: TRBV18; clone size: NA; CDR3 protein: CASSPLQGAGYGEKLFF; CDR3 DNA: TGTGCCAGCTCACCACTGCAGGGGGCCGGTTATGGTGAAAAACTGTTTTTT
D gene: NA; J gene: TRBJ2-7; V gene: TRBV5-8; clone size: NA; CDR3 protein: CASSFLLYEQYF; CDR3 DNA: TGTGCCAGCAGCTTTCTTTTATACGAGCAGTACTTC
D gene: TRBD2; J gene: TRBJ2-3; V gene: TRBV28; clone size: NA; CDR3 protein: CASSGGGAYADTQYF; CDR3 DNA: TGTGCCAGCAGCGGCGGGGGGGCTTACGCAGATACGCAGTATTTT
D gene: NA; J gene: TRBJ2-1; V gene: TRBV29-1; clone size: NA; CDR3 protein: CSAMDSKQFF; CDR3 DNA: TGCAGCGCTATGGACAGTAAGCAGTTCTTC
D gene: TRBD1; J gene: TRBJ1-5; V gene: TRBV7-2; clone size: once; CDR3 protein: CASTPGGSRPQHF; CDR3 DNA: TGTGCCAGCACCCCAGGGGGGTCCAGGCCCCAGCATTTT
D gene: NA; J gene: TRBJ2-7; V gene: TRBV24-1; clone size: once; CDR3 protein: CATSDFPGGEQYF; CDR3 DNA: TGTGCCACCAGTGATTTTCCGGGTGGGGAGCAGTACTTC
D gene: NA; J gene: TRBJ2-2; V gene: TRBV19; clone size: NA; CDR3 protein: CASSIVQNTGELFF; CDR3 DNA: TGTGCCAGTAGTATAGTACAGAACACCGGGGAGCTGTTTTTT
D gene: NA; J gene: TRBJ1-2; V gene: TRBV9; clone size: NA; CDR3 protein: CASSGQGNYGYTF; CDR3 DNA: TGTGCCAGCAGCGGTCAGGGGAACTATGGCTACACCTTC
D gene: NA; J gene: TRBJ2-1; V gene: TRBV7-9; clone size: NA; CDR3 protein: CASSPRGDNEQFF; CDR3 DNA: TGTGCCAGCAGCCCACGGGGAGACAATGAGCAGTTCTTC
D gene: NA; J gene: TRBJ1-1; V gene: TRBV11-2; clone size: NA; CDR3 protein: CASSFSSGGTEAFF; CDR3 DNA: TGTGCCAGCAGCTTTAGTTCGGGAGGCACTGAAGCTTTCTTT
D gene: NA; J gene: TRBJ2-5; V gene: TRBV6-5; clone size: NA; CDR3 protein: CASSEGTIAQETQYF; CDR3 DNA: TGTGCCAGCAGCGAGGGGACAATCGCACAAGAGACCCAGTACTTC